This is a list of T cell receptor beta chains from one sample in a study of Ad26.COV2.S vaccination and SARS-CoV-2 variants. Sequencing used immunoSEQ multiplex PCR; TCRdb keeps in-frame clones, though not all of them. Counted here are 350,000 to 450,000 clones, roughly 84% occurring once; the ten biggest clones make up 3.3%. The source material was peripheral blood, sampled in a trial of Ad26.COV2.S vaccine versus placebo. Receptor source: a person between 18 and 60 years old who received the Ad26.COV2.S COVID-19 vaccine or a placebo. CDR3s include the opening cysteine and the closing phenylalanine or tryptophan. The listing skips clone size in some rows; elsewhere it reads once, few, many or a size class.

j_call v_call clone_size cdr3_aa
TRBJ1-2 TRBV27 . CASSSKSLGEYYGYTF
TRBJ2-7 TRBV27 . CASSSRGPNEQYF
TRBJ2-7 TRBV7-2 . CASSFTGLAVEQYF
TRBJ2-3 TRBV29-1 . CSVELIAGGRTDTQYF
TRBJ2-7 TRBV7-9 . CASSLVFGSSYEQYF
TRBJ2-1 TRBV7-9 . CASTLGGAGNEQFF
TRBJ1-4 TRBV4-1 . CASSRPTGINEKLFF
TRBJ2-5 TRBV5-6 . CASSLVMGPNQETQYF
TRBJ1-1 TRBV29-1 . CSVEVFRGGTGTTPNTEAFF
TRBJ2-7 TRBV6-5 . CASSSQRGQNEQYF
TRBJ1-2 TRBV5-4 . CASSSPWRGSDRFNYGYTF
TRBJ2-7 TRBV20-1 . CSAGPRYEQYF
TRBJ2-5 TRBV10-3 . CAISQTSAETQYF
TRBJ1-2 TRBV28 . CASADRGYGYTF
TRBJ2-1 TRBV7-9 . CASSLYGDNEQFF
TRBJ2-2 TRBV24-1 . CATQSVTTGELFF
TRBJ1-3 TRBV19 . CASTTDRVGNTIYF
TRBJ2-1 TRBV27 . CASIAGGPLRYNEQFF
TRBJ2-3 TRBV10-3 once CAISERRGSTDTQYF
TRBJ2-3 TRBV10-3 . CAISEAWDTDTQYF
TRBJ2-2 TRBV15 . CATSVDGLVFANTGELFF
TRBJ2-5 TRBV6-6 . CASSYPVSGVETQYF
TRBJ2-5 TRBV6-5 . CASSPGSSPQETQYF
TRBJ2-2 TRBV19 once CASPEYGNTGELFF
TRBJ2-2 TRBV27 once CASSPIAGSGGELFF
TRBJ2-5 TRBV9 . CASSNVGEGETQYF
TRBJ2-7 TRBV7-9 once CASSISGTGGYEQYF
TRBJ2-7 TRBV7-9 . CASSLLRGGTAPGEQYF
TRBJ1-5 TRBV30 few CAWSNRDNQPQHF
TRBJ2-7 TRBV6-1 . CASSERRVSEQYF
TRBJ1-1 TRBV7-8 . CASSLGQNTEAFF
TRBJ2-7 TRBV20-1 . CSASLSQPEQYF